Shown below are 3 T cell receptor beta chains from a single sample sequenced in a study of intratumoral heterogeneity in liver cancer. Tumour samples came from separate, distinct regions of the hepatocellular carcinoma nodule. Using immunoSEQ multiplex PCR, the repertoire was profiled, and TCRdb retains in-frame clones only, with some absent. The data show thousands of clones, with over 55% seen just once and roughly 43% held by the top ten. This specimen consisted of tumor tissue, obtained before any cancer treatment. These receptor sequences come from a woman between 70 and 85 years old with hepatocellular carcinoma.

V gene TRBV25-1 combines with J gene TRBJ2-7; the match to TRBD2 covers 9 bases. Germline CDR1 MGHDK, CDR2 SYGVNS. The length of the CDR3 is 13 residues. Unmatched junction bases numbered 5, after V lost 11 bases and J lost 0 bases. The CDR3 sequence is CAPAGGYSYEQYF. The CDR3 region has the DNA TGTGCCCCAGCGGGAGGTTACTCCTACGAGCAGTACTTC.

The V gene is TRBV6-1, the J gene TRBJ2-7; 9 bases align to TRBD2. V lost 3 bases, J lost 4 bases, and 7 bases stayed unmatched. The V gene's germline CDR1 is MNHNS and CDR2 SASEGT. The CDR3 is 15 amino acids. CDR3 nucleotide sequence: TGTGCCAGCAGTGAGCGGGAGGGCATTGCTTACGAGCAGTACTTC. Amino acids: CASSEREGIAYEQYF.

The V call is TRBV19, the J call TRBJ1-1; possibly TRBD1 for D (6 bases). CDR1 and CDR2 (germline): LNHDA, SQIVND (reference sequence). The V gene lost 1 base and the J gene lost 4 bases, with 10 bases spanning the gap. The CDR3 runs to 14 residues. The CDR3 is CASSIVAGVTEAFF. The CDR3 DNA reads TGTGCCAGTAGTATAGTAGCAGGGGTCACTGAAGCTTTCTTT.